What follows are 15 T cell receptor beta chains derived from one specimen sequenced in a study of blood T cell repertoires in COVID-19 (dated by TCRdb to the early 2020s). Library generation was performed with the immunoSEQ multiplex PCR assay. This is the immuneACCESS table as TCRdb keeps it, with only in-frame sequences that have V and J called. A part of the clones is gone; compared with another copy, unresolved V genes explain less than half, and the rest is unexplained. Within this sample are under 130,000 clones, with around nine tenths of them counted one time only. The ten largest clonotypes hold 3% to 3.5% of the sample. The sequencing input was peripheral blood. The receptors stem from a man between 45 and 60 years old in a cohort sampled during active COVID-19.

The CDR3: CASSLAGGRDTQYF. CDR3 DNA sequence: TGTGCCAGCAGTCTAGCGGGGGGCAGGGATACGCAGTATTTT. V usage is TRBV6-2 or TRBV6-3 and J usage is TRBJ2-3, with 11 bases matching TRBD2. Germline loops: CDR1 MNHEY, CDR2 SVGEGT. Trimming at V came to 5 bases and at J to 6 bases, leaving 4 bases not matched to a gene. CDR3 length equals 14 residues.

This chain links TRBV19 with TRBJ1-5; the match to TRBD1 covers 10 bases. V was pared by 7 bases and J by 6 bases, with 6 bases of the junction left unmatched. This CDR3 contains 14 residues. From germline, CDR1 is LNHDA and CDR2 SQIVND (reference sequence). The CDR3 DNA reads TGTGCCAGTAATAGACAGGGGGCGACTCAGCCCCAGCATTTT. Protein: CASNRQGATQPQHF.

V and J are TRBV25-1 and TRBJ1-2; D not certain. The V end lost 6 bases, the J end lost 0 bases, and 11 bases lay between the germline ends. Germline CDR1 and CDR2: MGHDK and SYGVNS. The CDR3 sequence is 14 residues long. The CDR3 DNA follows: TGTGCCAGCAGCGAGGGCACAGCTAACTATGGCTACACCTTC. This gives the protein CASSEGTANYGYTF.

This chain links TRBV2 with TRBJ1-1, with D unresolved. This CDR3 comprises 13 residues. Germline V gives CDR1 SNHLY, CDR2 FYNNEI. Trimming removed 8 bases from V and 1 base from J, with 11 bases in between. CDR3 sequence: CASLKDTNTEAFF. CDR3 in DNA: TGTGCCAGCCTGAAAGACACGAACACTGAAGCTTTCTTT.

This chain uses TRBV4-3 with TRBJ2-4, with D possibly being TRBD1 (5 bases). Trimming removed 0 bases from V and 6 bases from J, with 6 bases in between. Germline V gives CDR1 LGHNA, CDR2 YSLEER. The CDR3 runs 13 residues. CDR3 in amino acids: CASSQDRANIQYF. The CDR3 DNA is TGCGCCAGCAGCCAAGACAGGGCAAACATTCAGTACTTC.

The V call is TRBV6-5, the J call TRBJ2-7, with a possible D match to TRBD1 (5 bases). The CDR3 length is 12 residues. Germline lookup yields CDR1 MNHEY and CDR2 SVGAGI. The V end lost 6 bases, the J end lost 6 bases, and 12 bases lay between the germline ends. CDR3: CASRDMTGEQYV. CDR3 DNA: TGTGCCAGCAGGGACATGACGGGCGAGCAGTACGTC.

The chain uses TRBV7-9 and TRBJ1-1, with D uncertain. Germline assignment: CDR1 SEHNR and CDR2 FQNEAQ (reference sequence). The CDR3 has 14 residues. The V and J ends lost 6 bases and 3 bases respectively, with 14 bases between them. CDR3 in amino acids: CASSYNSGYTEAFF. The CDR3 nucleotides are TGTGCCAGCAGTTACAACAGTGGGTACACTGAAGCTTTCTTT. The whole variable domain, remainder taken from reference TRBV7-9 and TRBJ1-1, is DTGVSQNPRHKITKRGQNVTFRCDPISEHNRLYWYRQTLGQGPEFLTYFQNEAQLEKSRLLSDRFSAERPKGSFSTLEIQRTEQGDSAMYLCASSYNSGYTEAFFGQGTRLTVV.

This sequence joins TRBV3-1 (or the pseudogene TRBV3-2) and TRBJ1-5, with D uncertain. V lost 6 bases and J 3 bases, leaving 12 bases between the germline ends. The CDR3 extends over 14 amino acids. The germline V gene has CDR1 LGHDT and CDR2 YNNKEL (reference sequence). CDR3 sequence (DNA): TGTGCCAGCAGTCCCGGCGGGTACAATCAGCCCCAGCATTTT. Translated: CASSPGGYNQPQHF.

The rearrangement joins TRBV7-2 to TRBJ2-3; tentative D call: TRBD1 (6 bases). Germline assignment: CDR1 SGHTA and CDR2 FQGNSA. Between the trimmed V and J ends, which lost 6 bases and 1 base, there was a span of 14 bases. This CDR3 spans 15 amino acids. The CDR3 DNA reads TGTGCCAGCAGTACACAGGGCCCGGGCACAGATACGCAGTATTTT. Amino acid sequence: CASSTQGPGTDTQYF. Full variable domain (missing parts from reference TRBV7-2 and TRBJ2-3): GAGVSQSPSNKVTEKGKDVELRCDPISGHTALYWYRQSLGQGLEFLIYFQGNSAPDKSGLPSDRFSAERTGGSVSTLTIQRTQQEDSAVYLCASSTQGPGTDTQYFGPGTRLTVL.

V usage is TRBV27 and J usage is TRBJ2-1; D possibly corresponds to TRBD1 (5 bases). Between the trimmed V and J ends, which lost 3 bases and 6 bases, there was a span of 9 bases. Germline CDR1 MNHEY, CDR2 SMNVEV (reference sequence). This CDR3 has 13 amino acids. CDR3 sequence reads: CASSFAGLNEQFF. The CDR3 DNA reads as TGTGCCAGCAGTTTTGCAGGGCTCAATGAGCAGTTCTTC.

The chain is built from TRBV7-2 and TRBJ2-1; D may be TRBD2 (6 bases). Germline CDR1 is SGHTA and CDR2 is FQGNSA. This CDR3 is built from 17 residues. V lost 7 bases, J lost 11 bases, and 30 bases lay in between. CDR3 amino acids: CASTKTGRRGRDSQQFF. CDR3 nucleotide sequence: TGTGCCAGCACCAAAACTGGGCGGAGGGGACGCGACTCTCAGCAGTTCTTC. Variable domain in full (rest from reference TRBV7-2 and TRBJ2-1): GAGVSQSPSNKVTEKGKDVELRCDPISGHTALYWYRQSLGQGLEFLIYFQGNSAPDKSGLPSDRFSAERTGGSVSTLTIQRTQQEDSAVYLCASTKTGRRGRDSQQFFGPGTRLTVL.

The J gene is TRBJ1-6, the V gene TRBV9, with a tentative D call TRBD1 (6 bases). The CDR3 is made up of 15 amino acids. The germline gives CDR1 SGDLS, CDR2 YYNGEE. Trimming stripped 0 bases from V and 7 bases from J, with 11 bases between. The CDR3 coding sequence is TGTGCCAGCAGCGTAGGGGGGCAGGGGAATTCACCCCTCCACTTT. Protein product: CASSVGGQGNSPLHF.

The chain couples TRBV5-6 to TRBJ1-2; TRBD1 agrees at 7 bases. The J segment lost 4 bases and the V segment lost 5 bases, leaving 8 bases of the junction unmatched. The CDR3 runs 14 residues. The germline V gene has CDR1 SGHDT and CDR2 YYEEEE. The CDR3 DNA follows: TGTGCCAGCAGTATGGACAGGTCGGCCTATGGCTACACCTTC. The encoded protein is CASSMDRSAYGYTF.

The gene calls are TRBV11-2 and TRBJ1-6; D is possibly TRBD1 (6 bases). Deletions cut 5 bases from V and 0 bases from J, with 8 bases between. The CDR3 runs to 15 residues. Germline loops: CDR1 SGHAT, CDR2 FQNNGV. This CDR3 is CASSEGGSYNSPLHF. CDR3 nucleotide sequence: TGTGCCAGCAGCGAAGGGGGCTCCTATAATTCACCCCTCCACTTT.

The V call is TRBV14, the J call TRBJ1-4; a weak D match, TRBD1 (5 bases). V was shortened by 0 bases and J by 8 bases, with 13 bases between the two germline ends. This CDR3 spans 15 amino acids. Germline V lookup: CDR1 SGHDN, CDR2 FVKESK. In DNA form, the CDR3 reads TGTGCCAGCAGCCAAGAGCAGGGTTGGAGAGAAAAACTGTTTTTT. It encodes CASSQEQGWREKLFF.